The next 6 T cell receptor beta chains were all read from a single sample in a study of blood T cell repertoires in COVID-19. Sequencing was performed with immunoSEQ multiplex PCR; in TCRdb, only in-frame clones are kept and a portion is missing. The table records 65,000 to 75,000 clones, 70% to 90% of them present only once. Sample: peripheral blood. The receptors here all came from a man in his fifties with active COVID-19.

In its sample, this clone was seen once. The rearrangement joins TRBV11-3 to TRBJ2-7; TRBD1 matches at 7 bases. Germline lookup yields CDR1 SGHNT and CDR2 YENEEA. This CDR3 has 16 amino acids. With V trimmed by 5 bases and J by 1 base, 11 bases remained unmatched. CDR3 sequence: CASSQRTGDGSYEQYF. CDR3 nucleotides: TGTGCCAGCAGCCAGCGTACAGGGGACGGGTCCTACGAGCAGTACTTC.

This clone has just a few counts. This sequence joins TRBV6-6 and TRBJ1-3; TRBD1 matches at 8 bases. Germline CDR1 reads MNHNY; CDR2 reads SVGAGI (reference sequence). The CDR3 contains 17 residues. V shed 5 bases and J 0 bases; nucleotides not matched to a gene: 9. CDR3 in amino acids: CASSPILQGVSGNTIYF. In DNA form, the CDR3 reads TGTGCCAGCAGTCCGATTCTACAGGGGGTCTCTGGAAACACCATATATTTT.

The V gene is TRBV6-2 or TRBV6-3, the J gene TRBJ2-1; 7 nucleotides line up with TRBD2. Per germline, CDR1 MNHEY and CDR2 SVGEGT. V lost 7 bases to trimming and J lost 0 bases; unmatched junction nucleotides: 6. This CDR3 has 15 amino acids. Written as DNA, the CDR3 is TGTGCCAGCACCCCGGGAGGTAGCTCCTACAATGAGCAGTTCTTC. Translating it yields CASTPGGSSYNEQFF.

V usage is TRBV6-6 and J usage is TRBJ1-5; 8 bases agree with TRBD1. Trimming took 6 bases from V and 4 from J; bases not matched to a gene: 2. Germline-derived CDR1 and CDR2 are MNHNY and SVGAGI (reference sequence). The CDR3 length is 13 residues. The CDR3, as DNA: TGTGCCAGCAGCCGACAGGGGAATCAGCCCCAGCATTTT. It specifies CASSRQGNQPQHF.

This sequence joins TRBV10-3 and TRBJ2-2, with TRBD2 identical over 9 bases. Germline CDR1 is ENHRY and CDR2 is SYGVKD. CDR3 length: 17 residues. J gave up 2 bases and V 3 bases, and 7 bases lay outside the gene matches. Written as DNA, the CDR3 is TGTGCCATCAGTGACCCAGCGGGGGGAACAAACACCGGGGAGCTGTTTTTT. Its translation is CAISDPAGGTNTGELFF.

The genes are TRBV19 and TRBJ2-7; 7 bases align to TRBD1. The CDR3 spans 15 residues. Trimming cost V 4 bases and J 3 bases; bases outside gene matches: 9. Germline CDR1 reads LNHDA; CDR2 reads SQIVND (reference sequence). The CDR3 nucleotides are TGTGCCAGTAGTAGGGTACAGGGGACAAACTACGAGCAGTACTTC. Protein product: CASSRVQGTNYEQYF.